These 15 T cell receptor beta chains were sequenced from one sample in a study of chemoradiotherapy in HPV16-positive cancers. Sequenced by immunoSEQ multiplex PCR; TCRdb stores in-frame clones only, minus some. The repertoire holds 25,000 to 30,000 clones, with 85% to 95% as singletons. This specimen was blood, taken from a patient who underwent chemoradiotherapy. The origin of the receptors is a human donor with HPV-associated anogenital cancer.

The chain is built from TRBV5-4 and TRBJ1-4, with 7 bases matching TRBD1. The CDR3 runs 15 residues. Losses at the gene ends were 2 bases for V and 6 bases for J; bases not matched to a gene: 7. The germline gives CDR1 SGHNT, CDR2 YYREEE (reference sequence). The CDR3 region is CASSFHDRADEKLFF. For the CDR3, the DNA is TGTGCCAGCAGCTTCCACGACAGGGCCGATGAAAAACTGTTTTTT.

The rearrangement uses TRBV5-1 and TRBJ2-1, with TRBD2 matching 10 bases. This CDR3 has 16 amino acids. Germline values: CDR1 SGHRS, CDR2 YFSETQ. V shed 1 base and J 7 bases; nucleotides not matched to a gene: 8. CDR3: CASSLPSGGLANEQFF. The CDR3 coding sequence is TGCGCCAGCAGCTTGCCTAGCGGGGGATTGGCAAATGAGCAGTTCTTC.

V gene TRBV5-5 combines with J gene TRBJ2-2, with 7 bases matching TRBD2. Germline-derived CDR1 and CDR2 are SGHKS and YYEKEE (reference sequence). The CDR3 extends over 16 amino acids. After removal of 1 base from V and 7 bases from J, the junction contained 10 bases not matched to a gene. Written as DNA, the CDR3 is TGTGCCAGCAGCTTGATAGCGGGTGCCCCGGGCGGGGAGCTGTTTTTT. Translation: CASSLIAGAPGGELFF.

The chain carries TRBV6-1 and TRBJ2-7, with D tentatively TRBD1 or TRBD2 (5 bases each). Germline assignment: CDR1 MNHNS and CDR2 SASEGT. Trimming shortened V by 3 bases and J by 2 bases, and 11 bases separated the two germline ends. The CDR3 extends over 14 amino acids. Here the CDR3 reads CASSDGTGTYEQYF. CDR3 nucleotide sequence: TGTGCCAGCAGTGATGGGACCGGGACCTACGAGCAGTACTTC.

The genes are TRBV4-2 and TRBJ1-2; D gene uncertain. The CDR3 sequence is 16 residues long. Germline values: CDR1 LGHNA, CDR2 YNFKEQ. The V end lost 1 base, the J end lost 8 bases, and 20 bases lay between the germline ends. The chain's CDR3 is CASSQALNAGEKGYTF. In DNA form, the CDR3 reads TGTGCCAGCAGCCAAGCGCTAAATGCTGGGGAAAAAGGCTACACCTTC.

V is TRBV9 and J is TRBJ1-1, with 7 bases lining up with TRBD1. Per germline, CDR1 SGDLS and CDR2 YYNGEE. J gave up 4 bases and V 0 bases, and 3 bases lay outside the gene matches. The CDR3 spans 14 residues. The CDR3 spells CASSVEPGGTEAFF. In nucleotides, the CDR3 is TGTGCCAGCAGCGTAGAGCCAGGGGGCACTGAAGCTTTCTTT. Based on the CDR3 plus reference TRBV9 and TRBJ1-1, the full variable domain is DSGVTQTPKHLITATGQRVTLRCSPRSGDLSVYWYQQSLDQGLQFLIQYYNGEERAKGNILERFSAQQFPDLHSELNLSSLELGDSALYFCASSVEPGGTEAFFGQGTRLTVV.

The CDR3 is CASSLVDGGRIGEQYF. CDR3 nucleotide sequence: TGTGCCAGCAGCCTAGTGGATGGTGGCCGTATCGGGGAGCAGTACTTC. V usage is TRBV7-9 and J usage is TRBJ2-7; D is ambiguous. The CDR3 totals 16 residues. Trimming removed 5 bases from V and 7 bases from J, with 24 bases in between. Germline CDR1 and CDR2: SEHNR and FQNEAQ (reference sequence).

This rearrangement joins TRBV5-8 to TRBJ2-3; D remains ambiguous. The V end was cut by 0 bases, the J end by 0 bases, with 8 bases between. From germline, CDR1 is SGHTS and CDR2 YDEGEE. The CDR3 is 15 residues long. CDR3 bases: TGTGCCAGCAGCTTGGTTATGATCAGCACAGATACGCAGTATTTT. Its protein product is CASSLVMISTDTQYF.

The rearrangement uses TRBV11-2 and TRBJ2-5; D possibly corresponds to TRBD1 (5 bases). The end of the DNA aligns better with TRBJ2-7, so the J call may be wrong. Germline values: CDR1 SGHAT, CDR2 FQNNGV. This CDR3 spans 12 amino acids. CDR3 protein: CASSYDSYEQYF. CDR3 DNA: TGTGCCAGCAGTTACGACAGCTACGAGCAGTACTTC.

V is TRBV2 and J is TRBJ1-2, with D possibly TRBD1 on 6 matching bases. Looked up from germline, CDR1 is SNHLY and CDR2 is FYNNEI. The germline V and J ends were trimmed by 2 bases and 4 bases, with 17 bases remaining between them. CDR3 length: 16 residues. CDR3 protein: CASSEIARGSAYGYTF. The CDR3 nucleotides are TGTGCCAGCAGTGAAATTGCCAGGGGTTCGGCCTATGGCTACACCTTC.

The rearrangement joins TRBV7-2 to TRBJ2-5; D is possibly TRBD1 or TRBD2 (6 bases each). Germline V lookup: CDR1 SGHTA, CDR2 FQGNSA. The CDR3 length is 15 residues. Trimming took off 1 base at V and 6 bases at J, with 15 bases between the two ends. The CDR3: CASSLDRGTSKTQYF. As DNA, the CDR3 is TGTGCCAGCAGCTTAGACCGCGGGACATCAAAGACCCAGTACTTC.

The chain has TRBV12-5 and TRBJ2-1; 13 bases map to TRBD2. The J segment lost 3 bases and the V segment lost 4 bases, leaving 3 bases of the junction unmatched. The germline V gene has CDR1 LGHNT and CDR2 FRNRAP. This CDR3 is 16 amino acids long. CDR3 sequence reads: CASGSTSGGYYNEQFF. The CDR3 nucleotides are TGTGCTAGTGGTTCGACTAGCGGGGGGTACTACAATGAGCAGTTCTTC.

V usage is TRBV7-2 and J usage is TRBJ2-5, with TRBD1 identical over 7 bases. With V trimmed by 5 bases and J by 4 bases, 10 bases remained unmatched. There are 15 residues in the CDR3. Germline CDR1 and CDR2: SGHTA and FQGNSA. The CDR3 spells CASSQGQTRVETQYF. CDR3 bases: TGTGCCAGCAGCCAGGGACAGACGCGGGTAGAGACCCAGTACTTC.

The sample holds a few counts of this clone. This sequence joins TRBV7-2 and TRBJ2-7, with TRBD2 identical over 7 bases. V was clipped by 5 bases and J by 3 bases; unmatched bases: 10. The CDR3 consists of 15 residues. Germline CDR1 SGHTA, CDR2 FQGNSA. CDR3 sequence: CASSPSGTTSYEQYF. The CDR3 DNA sequence: TGTGCCAGCAGCCCCTCGGGGACTACGAGCTACGAGCAGTACTTC.

This clone was detected only a few times. The V and J genes are TRBV19 and TRBJ1-1; D is undetermined. The V and J ends lost 3 bases and 4 bases respectively, with 9 bases between them. The CDR3 has 13 residues. The V gene's germline CDR1 is LNHDA and CDR2 SQIVND (reference sequence). CDR3 sequence (DNA): TGTGCCAGTAGTATCGCACCCTCCACTGAAGCTTTCTTT. As protein: CASSIAPSTEAFF.